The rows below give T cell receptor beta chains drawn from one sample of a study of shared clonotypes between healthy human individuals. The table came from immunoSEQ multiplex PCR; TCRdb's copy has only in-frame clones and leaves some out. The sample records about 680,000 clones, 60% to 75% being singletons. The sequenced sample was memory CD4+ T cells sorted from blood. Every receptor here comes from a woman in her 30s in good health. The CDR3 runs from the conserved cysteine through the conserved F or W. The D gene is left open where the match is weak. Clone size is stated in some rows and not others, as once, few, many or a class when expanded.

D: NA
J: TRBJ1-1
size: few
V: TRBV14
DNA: TGTGCCAGCAGCGTGGGAGTGAACACTGAAGCTTTCTTT
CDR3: CASSVGVNTEAFF

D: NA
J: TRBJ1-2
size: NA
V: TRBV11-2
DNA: TGTGCCAGCAGCTTAGGTCGGGATGGCTACACCTTC
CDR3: CASSLGRDGYTF

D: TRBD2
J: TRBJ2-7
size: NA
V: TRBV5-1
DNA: TGCGCCAGCAGCCAAGGACTAGCGGGATTCTACGAGCAGTACTTC
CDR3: CASSQGLAGFYEQYF

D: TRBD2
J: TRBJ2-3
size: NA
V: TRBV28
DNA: TGTGCCAGCAGTTTTGCCAGCGGGAGGGTCCCAGATACGCAGTATTTT
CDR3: CASSFASGRVPDTQYF

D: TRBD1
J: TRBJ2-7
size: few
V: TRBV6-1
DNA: TGTGCCGCCGTCCGCGACAGGGCCGGTTACGAGCAGTACTTC
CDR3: CAAVRDRAGYEQYF

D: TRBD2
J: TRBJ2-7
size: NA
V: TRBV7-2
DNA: TGTGCCAGCAGCTTAGCGCCAGCGGGGGGATACGAGCAGTACTTC
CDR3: CASSLAPAGGYEQYF

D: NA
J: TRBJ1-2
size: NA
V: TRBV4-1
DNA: TGCGCCAGCAGCCAAGTGGGCAGCATCTTCTATGGCTACACCTTC
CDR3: CASSQVGSIFYGYTF

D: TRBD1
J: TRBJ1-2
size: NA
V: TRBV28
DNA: TGTGCCAGCAGATCAGTTGGGCAGGGGGCCCACTATGGCTACACCTTC
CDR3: CASRSVGQGAHYGYTF

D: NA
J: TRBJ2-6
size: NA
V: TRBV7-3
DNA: TGTGCCAGCAGCCCGCACTCTGGGGCCAACGTCCTGACTTTC
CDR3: CASSPHSGANVLTF

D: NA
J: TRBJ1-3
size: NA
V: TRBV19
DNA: TGTGCCACCTCACACCTCCTGGGAGCAGAGACTGGAAACACCATATATTTT
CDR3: CATSHLLGAETGNTIYF

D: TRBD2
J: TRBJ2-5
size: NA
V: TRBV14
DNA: TGTGCCAGCAGCCAGCAACTAGCGGGAGCAGCTGAGACCCAGTACTTC
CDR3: CASSQQLAGAAETQYF

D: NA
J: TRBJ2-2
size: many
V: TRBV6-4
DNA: TGTGCCAGCAGTGAGGTCGGCAACACCGGGGAGCTGTTTTTT
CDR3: CASSEVGNTGELFF

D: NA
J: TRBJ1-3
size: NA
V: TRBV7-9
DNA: TGTGCCAGCAGCCCTTCGGTTAATGGAAACACCATATATTTT
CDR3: CASSPSVNGNTIYF

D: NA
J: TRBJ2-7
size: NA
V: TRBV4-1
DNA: TGCGCCAGCAGCCAAGAACCTCGGGGACCGTCCTACGAGCAGTACTTC
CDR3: CASSQEPRGPSYEQYF

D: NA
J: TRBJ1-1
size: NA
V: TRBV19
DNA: TGTGCCAGTAATTCACCGACAGTTAGTCGGACTCCGACTGAAGCTTTCTTT
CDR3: CASNSPTVSRTPTEAFF

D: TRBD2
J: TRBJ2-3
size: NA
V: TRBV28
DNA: TGTGCCAGCAGTTTATGGGGTCAAATTAGTGCGGGAGTAGGCACAGATACGCAGTATTTT
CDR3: CASSLWGQISAGVGTDTQYF

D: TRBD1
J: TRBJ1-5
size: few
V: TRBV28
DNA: TGTGCCACCTACAGGGGGCAGGGTCAGCCCCAGCATTTT
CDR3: CATYRGQGQPQHF

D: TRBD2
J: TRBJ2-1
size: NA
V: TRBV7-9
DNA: TGTGCCAGCGGCAGACCGGGGACTAGCGGGAGTGAGCAGTTCTTC
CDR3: CASGRPGTSGSEQFF

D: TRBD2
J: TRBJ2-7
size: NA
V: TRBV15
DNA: TGTGCCACCAGCAGTTGGACTAGCGGAACCTACGAGCAGTACTTC
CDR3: CATSSWTSGTYEQYF

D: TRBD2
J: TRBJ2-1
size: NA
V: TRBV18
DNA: TGTGCCAGCTCACCACGGCTAGCGGGAGTTCTTTCGGGTTTCTACAATGAGCAGTTCTTC
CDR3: CASSPRLAGVLSGFYNEQFF

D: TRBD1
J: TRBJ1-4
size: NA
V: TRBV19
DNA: TGTGCCAGTAGTGTCGGACAGGAACCAACTAATGAAAAACTGTTTTTT
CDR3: CASSVGQEPTNEKLFF

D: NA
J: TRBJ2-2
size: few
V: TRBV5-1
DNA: TGCGCCAGCAGCTTGTGGGCCCAGAACACCGGGGAGCTGTTTTTT
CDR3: CASSLWAQNTGELFF

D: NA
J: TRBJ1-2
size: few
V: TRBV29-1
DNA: TGCAGCGTCGGACAAAACTATGGCTACACCTTC
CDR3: CSVGQNYGYTF

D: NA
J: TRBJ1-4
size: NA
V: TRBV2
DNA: TGTGCCAGCAGTCGAGCAGCTAATGAAAAACTGTTTTTT
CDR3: CASSRAANEKLFF

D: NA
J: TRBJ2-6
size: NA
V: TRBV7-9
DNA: TGTGCCAGCCCCGGGAACCTCTCTGGGGCCAACGTCCTGACTTTC
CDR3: CASPGNLSGANVLTF

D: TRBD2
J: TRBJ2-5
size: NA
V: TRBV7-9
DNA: TGTGCCAGCAGCCCCGGGACTAGCCCTGAGACCCAGTACTTC
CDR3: CASSPGTSPETQYF

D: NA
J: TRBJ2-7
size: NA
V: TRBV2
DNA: TGTGCCAGCAGTGAAGCCTCTGGGTGGGGAGAGCAGTACTTC
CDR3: CASSEASGWGEQYF

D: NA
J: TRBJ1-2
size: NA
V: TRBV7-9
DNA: TGTGCCAGCAGCCCAACGGGAGAACGATTC
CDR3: CASSPTGERF

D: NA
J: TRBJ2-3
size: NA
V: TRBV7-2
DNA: TGTGCCAGCAGGCCAGATACGCAGTATTTT
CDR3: CASRPDTQYF

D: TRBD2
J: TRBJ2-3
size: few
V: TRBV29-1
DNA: TGCAGCGTTCGACTAGCGGGAGCGTCGAGTACAGATACGCAGTATTTT
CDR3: CSVRLAGASSTDTQYF

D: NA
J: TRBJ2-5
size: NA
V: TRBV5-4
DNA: TGTGCCAGCAGCTTGCAGCGTAAAGAGACCCAGTACTTC
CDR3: CASSLQRKETQYF

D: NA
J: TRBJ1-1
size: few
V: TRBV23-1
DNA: TGCGCCAGCAGTCAATCGGGGGCGTGTAAGGAAGCTTTCTTT
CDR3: CASSQSGACKEAFF

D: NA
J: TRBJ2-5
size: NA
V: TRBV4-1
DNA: TGCGCCAGCAGCGAAAGCCCGACGGGCCAAGAGACCCAGTACTTC
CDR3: CASSESPTGQETQYF

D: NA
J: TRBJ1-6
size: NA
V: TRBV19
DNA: TGTGCCAGTAGTTCGGCGGCGGCCTATAATTCACCCCTCCACTTT
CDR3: CASSSAAAYNSPLHF

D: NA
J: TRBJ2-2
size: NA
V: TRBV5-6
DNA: TGTGCCAGCAGCTTGGTTGTGGGCTCGTTCCCGGAGTCCGGGGAGCTGTTTTTT
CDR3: CASSLVVGSFPESGELFF

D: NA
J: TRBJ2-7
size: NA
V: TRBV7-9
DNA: TGTGCCAGCAGCTTAGCATCGGAGGGGGCGTACTCCTACGAGCAGTACTTC
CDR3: CASSLASEGAYSYEQYF

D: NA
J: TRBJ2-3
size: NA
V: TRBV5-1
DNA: TGCGCCAGCGGAAAGCTGGCAGCTAGCACAGATACGCAGTATTTT
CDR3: CASGKLAASTDTQYF

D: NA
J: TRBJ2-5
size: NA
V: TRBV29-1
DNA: TGCAGCGTTAATGGGGCCGGAGAGACCCAGTACTTC
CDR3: CSVNGAGETQYF

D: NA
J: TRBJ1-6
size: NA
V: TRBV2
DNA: TGTGCCAGCAGTGAAGCGCCCACATGGTCACCCCTCCACTTT
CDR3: CASSEAPTWSPLHF

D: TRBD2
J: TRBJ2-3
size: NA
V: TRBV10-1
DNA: TGCGCCAGCAGTGGTGGGACTAGCGGATTCACAGATACGCAGTATTTT
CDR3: CASSGGTSGFTDTQYF

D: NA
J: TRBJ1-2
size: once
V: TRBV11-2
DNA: TGTGCCAGCAGCTTCAGCCCGGACTATGGCTACACCTTC
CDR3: CASSFSPDYGYTF

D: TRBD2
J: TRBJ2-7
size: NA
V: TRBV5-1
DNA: TGCGCCAGCAGCTTCGGCGGGAGTACCCCCTACGAGCAGTACTTC
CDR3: CASSFGGSTPYEQYF

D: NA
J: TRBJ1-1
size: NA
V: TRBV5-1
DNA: TGCGCCAGCAGCTTGGCCGGCGGGGGAACGATGAACACTGAAGCTTTCTTT
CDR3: CASSLAGGGTMNTEAFF

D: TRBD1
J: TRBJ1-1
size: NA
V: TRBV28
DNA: TGTGCCAGCAGCCAGCCGGGACAGGGATGGATGAACACTGAAGCTTTCTTT
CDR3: CASSQPGQGWMNTEAFF

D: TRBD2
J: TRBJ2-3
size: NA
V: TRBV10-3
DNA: TGTGCCATCAGTGAGTCGATAGGGACTAGTCGGGTCGCAGATACGCAGTATTTT
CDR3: CAISESIGTSRVADTQYF

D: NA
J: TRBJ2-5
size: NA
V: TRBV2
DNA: TGTGCCAGCAGTGTTAAGGAGGTCCGATTCGAGACCCAGTACTTC
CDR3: CASSVKEVRFETQYF